This T cell receptor beta chain was recorded in a study of EBV T-cell therapy then PD-1 blockade in nasopharyngeal carcinoma. Indicated treatment: AdE1-LMPpoly-expanded autologous EBV-specific T-cell therapy followed by anti-PD-1 nivolumab. Note on this clone: Its matching antigen is unknown.

Using immunoSEQ multiplex PCR, the repertoire was profiled, and TCRdb retains in-frame clones only, with some absent. The sample carries around 23,000 clones, approximately 80% recorded once. V lost 1 base and J lost 2; bases outside the gene matches: 4. The germline CDR1 and CDR2 sequences are LGHNA and YSLEER. The CDR3 has 15 amino acids. V usage is TRBV4-3 and J usage is TRBJ1-2, with 7 bases fitting TRBD1. This TCR derives from a man aged 40-55 years with nasopharyngeal carcinoma. The source was CD8+ T cells from blood, collected at roughly day 61 from a patient whose treatment included autologous EBV-specific T cells and nivolumab. CDR3 DNA sequence: TGCGCCAGCAGCCAAGGTTTGGGACAGAACTATGGCTACACCTTC. Encoded protein: CASSQGLGQNYGYTF.